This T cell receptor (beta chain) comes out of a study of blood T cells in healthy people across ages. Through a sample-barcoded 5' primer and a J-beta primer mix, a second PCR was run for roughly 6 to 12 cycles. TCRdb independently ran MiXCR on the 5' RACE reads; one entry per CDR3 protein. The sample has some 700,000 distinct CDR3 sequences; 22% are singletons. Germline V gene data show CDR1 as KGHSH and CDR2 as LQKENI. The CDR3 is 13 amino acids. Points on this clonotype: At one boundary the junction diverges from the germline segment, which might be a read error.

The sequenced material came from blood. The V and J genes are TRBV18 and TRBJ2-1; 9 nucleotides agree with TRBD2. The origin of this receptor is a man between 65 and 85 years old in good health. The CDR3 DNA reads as TGTGCCAGCTCACCACCTTTGGCGGGACTAGCAACCTTC. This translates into CASSPPLAGLATF.